What follows are 3 T cell receptor beta chains derived from one specimen sequenced in a study of regulatory T cells in long-lasting Graves disease. Building the TCR beta libraries relied on iRepertoire HTBI primers, and CDR3 regions underwent Arm-PCR. TCRdb reprocessed the multiplex PCR reads via MiXCR and lists one record per CDR3 protein. The data contain approximately 250,000 distinct CDR3 sequences, roughly 18% of them singletons. Time point noted: newly diagnosed GD, antithyroid drugs for less than 3 months. PBMC RNA was the source of the TCR library. Sequenced here: peripheral blood mononuclear cells (PBMCs), sampled at new diagnosis, from a patient treated with antithyroid drugs. The receptor source for this set is a female donor with Graves disease.

This clonotype has at least ten counts. The J gene is TRBJ1-3, the V gene TRBV6-4, with D possibly TRBD1 on 6 matching bases. The V gene lost 5 bases and the J gene lost 3 bases, with 11 bases spanning the gap. This CDR3 is built from 14 residues. Per germline, CDR1 MRHNA and CDR2 SNTAGT. In DNA form, the CDR3 reads TGTGCCAGCAGTTTTGGGGGCGATGGAAACACCATATATTTT. Its translation is CASSFGGDGNTIYF.

This clonotype was picked up many times. The V and J genes are TRBV27 and TRBJ1-1, with 8 bases that match TRBD1. V was clipped by 5 bases and J by 5 bases; unmatched bases: 7. Germline V gives CDR1 MNHEY, CDR2 SMNVEV (reference sequence). This CDR3 comprises 14 residues. The CDR3 region has the DNA TGTGCCAGCAGTCAGACAGGGGTTCGGACTGAAGCTTTCTTT. Its protein product is CASSQTGVRTEAFF.

This clonotype was counted many times. CDR3 sequence reads: CASSLGAGRYEQYF. CDR3 DNA sequence: TGTGCCAGCAGTTTGGGAGCGGGGCGCTACGAGCAGTACTTC. The chain has TRBV6-5 and TRBJ2-7, with TRBD2 matching 7 bases. V lost 4 bases, J lost 3 bases, and 6 bases stayed unmatched. This CDR3 contains 14 residues. CDR1 MNHEY and CDR2 SVGAGI come from the germline V gene.